The 32 T cell receptor beta chains below all came from one sample that was sequenced in a study of cytomegalovirus exposure and HLA in healthy donors. The PCR had 60 Vbeta and 13 Jbeta primers. Repertoires were generated with immunoSEQ multiplex PCR, while TCRdb's copy carries only in-frame clones and drops some. In the table there are approximately 150,000 clones, about three quarters of which are singletons. Input material: PBMCs. The source of these receptors is a man between 18 and 35 years old in good health and CMV-seropositive.

This sequence joins TRBV14 and TRBJ2-5; D perhaps matches TRBD2 (5 bases). V gave up 0 bases and J gave up 7 bases, with 15 bases separating them. CDR1 is SGHDN and CDR2 is FVKESK in the germline V gene. This CDR3 is built from 15 residues. The CDR3 DNA reads as TGTGCCAGCAGCCAAGATCTGGCCCGGGAAGGGACCCAGTACTTC. Its translation: CASSQDLAREGTQYF.

This clone has only one observation. The V call is TRBV5-4, the J call TRBJ1-1, with TRBD1 as a possible D gene (5 bases). Germline V gene sequence: CDR1 SGHNT, CDR2 YYREEE (reference sequence). The ends were cut back, 5 bases at V and 1 base at J, with 9 bases in the middle. The CDR3 runs to 13 residues. CDR3 sequence: CASRPGQNTEAFF. Here the CDR3 DNA reads TGTGCCAGCAGGCCCGGACAGAACACTGAAGCTTTCTTT.

The rearrangement links TRBV5-6 to TRBJ1-2; D gene ambiguous. The CDR3 has 13 residues. Germline CDR1 is SGHDT and CDR2 is YYEEEE. The V gene lost 4 bases and the J gene lost 0 bases, with 7 bases spanning the gap. This CDR3 reads CASSPTANYGYTF. CDR3 DNA: TGTGCCAGCAGCCCAACAGCTAACTATGGCTACACCTTC.

The chain recombines TRBV5-1 with TRBJ2-1; D gene unclear. CDR3 length equals 11 residues. The germline V and J ends were trimmed by 4 bases and 9 bases, with 8 bases remaining between them. Germline CDR1 reads SGHRS; CDR2 reads YFSETQ. The CDR3 region is CASSIQFEQFF. The CDR3 bases are TGCGCCAGCAGCATCCAGTTTGAGCAGTTCTTC.

V gene TRBV5-4 combines with J gene TRBJ2-1; 9 bases agree with TRBD2. Trimming cost V 2 bases and J 2 bases; bases outside gene matches: 8. The CDR3 sequence is 17 residues long. Germline values: CDR1 SGHNT, CDR2 YYREEE (reference sequence). CDR3 region: CASSLAGGTPAYNEQFF. CDR3 nucleotide sequence: TGTGCCAGCAGCTTAGCGGGAGGCACCCCCGCCTACAATGAGCAGTTCTTC. Supplemented by reference TRBV5-4 and TRBJ2-1, the full variable domain reads ETGVTQSPTHLIKTRGQQVTLRCSSQSGHNTVSWYQQALGQGPQFIFQYYREEENGRGNFPPRFSGLQFPNYSSELNVNALELDDSALYLCASSLAGGTPAYNEQFFGPGTRLTVL.

As to this clone: A junction end diverges from the germline sequence, so it may reflect a read error. The chain employs TRBV7-7 and TRBJ2-3; 12 bases are shared with TRBD1. CDR1 is SSHAT, CDR2 FNYEAQ, per germline (reference sequence). The CDR3 is made up of 15 amino acids. This chain's CDR3 is CASSPGTGGSDTQYF. CDR3 DNA sequence: TGTGCTAGCAGCCCCGGGACAGGGGGCTCAGATACGCAGTATTTT.

This rearrangement joins TRBV28 to TRBJ2-5; tentative D call: TRBD2 (6 bases). Trimming removed 7 bases from V and 6 bases from J, with 18 bases in between. The CDR3 runs to 14 residues. Germline V gene data show CDR1 as MDHEN and CDR2 as SYDVKM. CDR3 DNA: TGTGCCAGCATTGGGGGGACGAATTTAAAGACCCAGTACTTC. Translating gives CASIGGTNLKTQYF.

This chain joins TRBV11-3 and TRBJ2-6; a weak D match, TRBD2 (5 bases). The ends were cut back, 3 bases at V and 4 bases at J, with 7 bases in the middle. CDR1 is SGHNT, CDR2 YENEEA, per germline. This CDR3 contains 14 residues. CDR3 amino acids: CASSLEVGANVLTF. As DNA, the CDR3 is TGTGCCAGCAGCTTGGAGGTCGGGGCCAACGTCCTGACTTTC.

V and J are TRBV11-2 and TRBJ1-1, with D perhaps matching TRBD1 (5 bases). Germline loops: CDR1 SGHAT, CDR2 FQNNGV. The CDR3 totals 13 residues. Trimming cost V 5 bases and J 4 bases, with 11 bases left between them. The CDR3 spells CASSSRGTTEAFF. The CDR3 nucleotides are TGTGCCAGCAGCAGCCGGGGGACCACTGAAGCTTTCTTT.

The chain employs TRBV28 and TRBJ2-5, with 9 bases lining up with TRBD1. The V gene end was trimmed by 8 bases and the J gene end by 2 bases; junction bases not matched to a gene: 9. The CDR3 has 15 amino acids. Looked up from germline, CDR1 is MDHEN and CDR2 is SYDVKM. The CDR3 DNA reads TGTGCCAGCGGATTCCGGACAGGGGCTCAAGAGACCCAGTACTTC. Protein sequence: CASGFRTGAQETQYF.

The J gene is TRBJ1-2, the V gene TRBV9; tentative D call: TRBD1 (5 bases). CDR1 SGDLS and CDR2 YYNGEE come from the germline V gene. The V and J ends lost 7 bases and 7 bases respectively, with 14 bases between them. This CDR3 is 12 amino acids long. The CDR3 protein is CASLQEGRGYTF. The CDR3 coding sequence is TGTGCCAGCCTTCAGGAGGGGCGTGGCTACACCTTC. The variable domain in full, with the rest retrieved from reference TRBV9 and TRBJ1-2, is DSGVTQTPKHLITATGQRVTLRCSPRSGDLSVYWYQQSLDQGLQFLIQYYNGEERAKGNILERFSAQQFPDLHSELNLSSLELGDSALYFCASLQEGRGYTFGSGTRLTVV.

V and J are TRBV19 and TRBJ1-1; no clear D gene. Per germline, CDR1 LNHDA and CDR2 SQIVND (reference sequence). V lost 6 bases and J 5 bases, leaving 13 bases between the germline ends. CDR3 length: 13 residues. CDR3 protein: CASSKEGRTEAFF. The CDR3 bases are TGTGCCAGTAGCAAGGAGGGTAGGACTGAAGCTTTCTTT.

The V gene is TRBV5-1, the J gene TRBJ2-7, with D perhaps TRBD1 (5 bases). The CDR3 has 15 residues. From germline, CDR1 is SGHRS and CDR2 YFSETQ. V lost 2 bases and J 2 bases, leaving 14 bases between the germline ends. This chain's CDR3 is CASSLSQGQAYEQYV. As DNA, the CDR3 is TGCGCCAGCAGCTTAAGTCAGGGCCAGGCCTACGAGCAGTACGTC.

The chain's CDR3 is CASSLPGWGYTF. The CDR3 DNA reads TGTGCCAGCAGTTTGCCAGGCTGGGGCTACACCTTC. This sequence joins TRBV28 and TRBJ1-2; the D is unclear. CDR1 MDHEN and CDR2 SYDVKM come from the germline V gene. Trimming pared 3 bases from V and 8 bases from J, leaving 10 bases between. The CDR3 is 12 residues long.

This chain links TRBV29-1 with TRBJ2-2; 10 bases are a match to TRBD1. Germline V lookup: CDR1 SQVTM, CDR2 ANQGSEA. V shed 4 bases and J 5 bases; nucleotides not matched to a gene: 4. This CDR3 has 14 residues. For the CDR3, the DNA is TGCAGCGTTGGACAGGGGGCGGGGACCGGGGAGCTGTTTTTT. Protein product: CSVGQGAGTGELFF.

The chain employs TRBV28 and TRBJ2-6; tentatively, D is TRBD2 (5 bases). The CDR3 is 18 amino acids. Trimming left V 3 bases short and J 0 bases short, with 15 bases between. Germline V lookup: CDR1 MDHEN, CDR2 SYDVKM. The CDR3 coding sequence is TGTGCCAGCAGTTTGTATTGGGGAGATGGCTCTGGGGCCAACGTCCTGACTTTC. It specifies CASSLYWGDGSGANVLTF. Based on the CDR3 plus reference TRBV28 and TRBJ2-6, the full variable domain is DVKVTQSSRYLVKRTGEKVFLECVQDMDHENMFWYRQDPGLGLRLIYFSYDVKMKEKGDIPEGYSVSREKKERFSLILESASTNQTSMYLCASSLYWGDGSGANVLTFGAGSRLTVL.

The V and J genes are TRBV7-8 and TRBJ2-2, with 8 positions matching TRBD2. V dropped 1 base and J dropped 2; count of bases not matched to a gene: 3. The CDR3 has 16 amino acids. CDR1 SGHVS and CDR2 FQNEAQ come from the germline V gene. The CDR3 region has the DNA TGTGCCAGCAGCTTAGTCAGCGGGGGCAACACCGGGGAGCTGTTTTTT. It yields the protein CASSLVSGGNTGELFF.

The rearrangement uses TRBV7-9 and TRBJ2-2; tentative D call: TRBD1 (5 bases). Trimming took 6 bases from V and 1 from J, leaving 15 bases between them. The germline V gene encodes CDR1 SEHNR and CDR2 FQNEAQ (reference sequence). The CDR3 runs to 16 residues. CDR3 amino acids: CASRQFQGMNTGELFF. The CDR3 DNA sequence: TGTGCCAGCAGACAGTTTCAGGGAATGAACACCGGGGAGCTGTTTTTT.

This clone has a handful of counts. The chain couples TRBV5-1 to TRBJ2-3, with a tentative D call TRBD2 (5 bases). Germline loops: CDR1 SGHRS, CDR2 YFSETQ. Trimming took 0 bases from V and 0 from J, leaving 8 bases between them. The CDR3 has 15 amino acids. Here the CDR3 reads CASSLGLTSTDTQYF. CDR3 sequence (DNA): TGCGCCAGCAGCTTGGGACTAACTAGCACAGATACGCAGTATTTT. Complete variable domain (other parts from reference TRBV5-1 and TRBJ2-3): KAGVTQTPRYLIKTRGQQVTLSCSPISGHRSVSWYQQTPGQGLQFLFEYFSETQRNKGNFPGRFSGRQFSNSRSEMNVSTLELGDSALYLCASSLGLTSTDTQYFGPGTRLTVL.

The chain is built from TRBV6-5 and TRBJ2-5, with 7 bases lining up with TRBD2. Per germline, CDR1 MNHEY and CDR2 SVGAGI. The V gene end was trimmed by 7 bases and the J gene end by 4 bases; junction bases not matched to a gene: 12. The CDR3 has 15 amino acids. In nucleotides, the CDR3 is TGTGCCAGCAAGGCGAGCGGGGTGAGGTCAGAGACCCAGTACTTC. Its protein product is CASKASGVRSETQYF.

V and J are TRBV27 and TRBJ2-4, with TRBD1 identical over 8 bases. This CDR3 is built from 17 residues. The germline V gene has CDR1 MNHEY and CDR2 SMNVEV (reference sequence). V was pared by 2 bases and J by 1 base, with 7 bases of the junction left unmatched. The CDR3 sequence: CASSLRAGGDAKNIQYF. CDR3 in DNA: TGTGCCAGCAGTTTAAGGGCAGGGGGCGACGCCAAAAACATTCAGTACTTC.

The chain has TRBV5-6 and TRBJ2-5; 7 positions agree with TRBD1. The CDR3 extends over 14 amino acids. Germline CDR1 is SGHDT and CDR2 is YYEEEE. V lost 4 bases, J lost 5 bases, and 8 bases stayed unmatched. The DNA for the CDR3 is TGTGCCAGCAGCGAACAGGGGCCCCGGGAGACCCAGTACTTC. Translated, it gives CASSEQGPRETQYF.

The J gene is TRBJ2-5, the V gene TRBV10-3; 10 nucleotides line up with TRBD2. Looked up from germline, CDR1 is ENHRY and CDR2 is SYGVKD. The CDR3 consists of 17 residues. J was trimmed by 2 bases and V by 3 bases; bases with no gene match: 9. The CDR3 reads CAISDLASGGTQETQYF. The DNA for the CDR3 is TGTGCCATCAGTGATCTGGCTAGCGGGGGCACACAAGAGACCCAGTACTTC.

The J gene is TRBJ2-1, the V gene TRBV5-6; D is possibly TRBD1 (6 bases). This CDR3 region has 17 residues. Trimming left V 2 bases short and J 2 bases short, with 17 bases between. The V gene's germline CDR1 is SGHDT and CDR2 YYEEEE. CDR3 residues: CASSLMWGRHTYNEQFF. The CDR3 DNA follows: TGTGCCAGCAGCTTAATGTGGGGGCGGCATACCTACAATGAGCAGTTCTTC.

The rearrangement uses TRBV30 and TRBJ1-5; perhaps TRBD1 as D (6 bases). The CDR3 covers 14 residues. Trimming pared 1 base from V and 4 bases from J, leaving 11 bases between. Looked up from germline, CDR1 is GTSNPN and CDR2 is SVGIG (reference sequence). CDR3 sequence: CAWSEGGANQPQHF. CDR3 nucleotide sequence: TGTGCCTGGAGTGAAGGGGGTGCAAATCAGCCCCAGCATTTT.

The gene calls are TRBV28 and TRBJ1-5, with a possible D match to TRBD1 (5 bases). This CDR3 has 15 amino acids. Trimming took 6 bases from V and 4 from J, leaving 16 bases between them. The germline V gene encodes CDR1 MDHEN and CDR2 SYDVKM. The CDR3 here is CASRRRQGGNQPQHF. Here the CDR3 DNA reads TGTGCCAGCAGAAGAAGGCAGGGAGGGAATCAGCCCCAGCATTTT.

The sample holds a few counts of this clone. The rearrangement joins TRBV2 to TRBJ1-2, with D possibly matching TRBD1 (6 bases). CDR1 SNHLY and CDR2 FYNNEI come from the germline V gene. The CDR3 runs 17 residues. The ends were cut back, 2 bases at V and 0 bases at J, with 16 bases in the middle. The CDR3 sequence is CASSEIGADRSNYGYTF. The CDR3 DNA is TGTGCCAGCAGTGAAATCGGGGCCGACAGGTCTAACTATGGCTACACCTTC.

The rearrangement uses TRBV5-6 and TRBJ2-5; 11 bases are shared with TRBD2. The CDR3 length is 17 residues. The junction had 10 bases not matched to a gene; V was cut back by 1 base and J by 5 bases. Germline CDR1 reads SGHDT; CDR2 reads YYEEEE. This CDR3 is CASSLIPASGGRETQYF. The CDR3, as DNA: TGTGCCAGCAGCTTGATCCCCGCTAGCGGGGGGCGGGAGACCCAGTACTTC.

Comments on this clone: Sequence at one end of the junction differs from germline and may be a read error. The V call is TRBV7-7, the J call TRBJ2-2; the match to TRBD1 covers 10 bases. The germline V gene has CDR1 SSHAT and CDR2 FNYEAQ (reference sequence). The CDR3 has 15 amino acids. CDR3 amino acids: CASSPRTGGTGELFF. The CDR3 nucleotides read TGTGCTAGCAGCCCGCGGACAGGGGGCACCGGGGAGCTGTTTTTT.

The chain has TRBV19 and TRBJ1-1, with 8 bases fitting TRBD1. The trim removed 3 bases at V and 3 bases at J, leaving 3 bases unmatched. Germline V gene lookup returns CDR1 LNHDA and CDR2 SQIVND (reference sequence). The CDR3 sequence is 14 residues long. The CDR3 region is CASSIQGAHTEAFF. The CDR3 DNA is TGTGCCAGTAGTATCCAGGGGGCGCACACTGAAGCTTTCTTT.

The V gene is TRBV5-1, the J gene TRBJ2-1; a possible D gene is TRBD2 (7 bases). The length of the CDR3 is 17 residues. V was cut by 0 bases and J by 8 bases, with 21 bases left in between. Germline assignment: CDR1 SGHRS and CDR2 YFSETQ. CDR3 nucleotide sequence: TGCGCCAGCAGCTTGGCCCTCTCGGGGGGCCAAGGCGATGAGCAGTTCTTC. This translates into CASSLALSGGQGDEQFF. Full variable domain (outside the CDR3, taken from reference TRBV5-1 and TRBJ2-1): KAGVTQTPRYLIKTRGQQVTLSCSPISGHRSVSWYQQTPGQGLQFLFEYFSETQRNKGNFPGRFSGRQFSNSRSEMNVSTLELGDSALYLCASSLALSGGQGDEQFFGPGTRLTVL.

The chain is built from TRBV6-1 and TRBJ1-2; 7 bases map to TRBD1. The CDR3 has 13 residues. The V segment lost 2 bases and the J segment 3 bases; nucleotides outside the gene matches: 0. Germline V CDR1 and CDR2: MNHNS, SASEGT. DNA of the CDR3: TGTGCCAGCAGTGAAACAGGGGACTATGGCTACACCTTC. This gives the protein CASSETGDYGYTF.